This paragraph covers one T cell receptor (beta chain) sequence. Other DNA sequences from this sample encode an identical CDR3 as well. The CDR3 totals 15 residues. Germline loops: CDR1 LNHDA, CDR2 SQIVND (reference sequence). V gave up 3 bases and J gave up 0 bases, with 9 bases separating them. Produced via immunoSEQ multiplex PCR; TCRdb's table is partial and in-frame only. This table has some 70,000 clones, approximately 92% appearing once. The sample comes from a study of T cell changes during pregnancy in multiple sclerosis. The origin of this receptor is a female donor in good health, enrolled as a control in a pregnancy study. Here the sequenced sample was CD8+ T cells from peripheral blood mononuclear cells, taken in the third trimester of pregnancy. This chain uses TRBV19 with TRBJ1-5; D is perhaps TRBD1 (5 bases). This chain's CDR3 is CASSITGYSNQPQHF. In DNA, the CDR3 is TGTGCCAGTAGTATTACAGGCTATAGCAATCAGCCCCAGCATTTT. The full variable domain, rest sourced from reference TRBV19 and TRBJ1-5, is DGGITQSPKYLFRKEGQNVTLSCEQNLNHDAMYWYRQDPGQGLRLIYYSQIVNDFQKGDIAEGYSVSREKKESFPLTVTSAQKNPTAFYLCASSITGYSNQPQHFGDGTRLSIL.